These T cell receptor beta chains were read from a single sample in a study of siplizumab effects on memory and regulatory T cells. This table comes from immunoSEQ multiplex PCR, and its TCRdb copy is limited to in-frame clones, with some not included. The sample lists fewer than 120,000 clones; around nine tenths were seen once. The sample comprised CD4+ T cells sorted from blood. These receptors were taken from a human donor in good health. Each CDR3 is given with its conserved first and last residue.

V	J	CDR3
TRBV11-1	TRBJ1-2	CASSLMTGLYGYTF
TRBV6-1	TRBJ1-6	CASRSGQGKNSPLHF
TRBV29-1	TRBJ2-1	CSVRQEMGYSEQFF
TRBV7-8	TRBJ2-7	CASSLQGFSYEQYF
TRBV7-9	TRBJ1-2	CASSLGQGTDYGYTF
TRBV6-1	TRBJ1-1	CASSGTLNTEAFF
TRBV29-1	TRBJ2-3	CSVEGSSSTDTQYF
TRBV4-2	TRBJ1-2	CASSQDWGQGHGYTF
TRBV19	TRBJ2-7	CASRVGQGAYEQYF
TRBV7-9	TRBJ1-2	CASSHPNSNYGYTF
TRBV30	TRBJ1-1	CAWSYMNTEAFF
TRBV6-1	TRBJ1-1	CASRTGGLTEAFF
TRBV5-1	TRBJ2-3	CASSSRAATDTQYF
TRBV6-1	TRBJ2-1	CASTKGVGRGDEQFF
TRBV27	TRBJ1-2	CASSFGRTGPANYGYTF
TRBV19	TRBJ2-1	CASGQGVYNEQFF
TRBV5-4	TRBJ2-5	CASSFGLSQETQYF
TRBV11-2	TRBJ2-1	CASSLPMGNEQFF
TRBV5-1	TRBJ1-2	CASSPRENYGYTF
TRBV6-1	TRBJ1-1	CASSPGQNTEAFF
TRBV15	TRBJ1-1	CATSRDRIRLNTEAFF
TRBV4-1	TRBJ1-4	CASYDRGIEKLFF
TRBV29-1	TRBJ1-1	CSGGTGWTEAFF
TRBV5-8	TRBJ1-2	CASSLRTGVFGYTF
TRBV28	TRBJ2-7	CASSDPPGQGTYEQYF